What follows describes a single T cell receptor beta chain. Antigen: not known. These data originate in a study of T-cell memory formation after mild COVID-19. Broader study findings: Memory from before infection featured some responding clones, which suggests cross-reactive memory joined. CD4/CD8 balance held among clones contracting day 15 to 85, and later expanders leaned CD4+.

TCRalpha and TCRbeta libraries used 5'RACE with constant-segment primers and UMIs. One entry per CDR3 protein results from TCRdb running MiXCR on the 5' RACE reads. The profile shows about 430,000 distinct CDR3 sequences, 20% to 25% of them singletons. This CDR3 region has 17 residues. V was shortened by 0 bases and J by 0 bases, with 10 bases between the two germline ends. Germline loops: CDR1 SGDLS, CDR2 YYNGEE. This TCR came from an adult woman who had mild COVID-19 (a few samples of this study predate the infection). Cell type and time point are not known. The gene calls are TRBV9 and TRBJ2-6; perhaps TRBD2 as D (6 bases). Sequences were obtained from PBMCs or a T cell subset sorted from them (not recorded which). CDR3 sequence reads: CASSVGGDPSGANVLTF. DNA for the CDR3: TGTGCCAGCAGCGTAGGGGGGGACCCCTCTGGGGCCAACGTCCTGACTTTC.